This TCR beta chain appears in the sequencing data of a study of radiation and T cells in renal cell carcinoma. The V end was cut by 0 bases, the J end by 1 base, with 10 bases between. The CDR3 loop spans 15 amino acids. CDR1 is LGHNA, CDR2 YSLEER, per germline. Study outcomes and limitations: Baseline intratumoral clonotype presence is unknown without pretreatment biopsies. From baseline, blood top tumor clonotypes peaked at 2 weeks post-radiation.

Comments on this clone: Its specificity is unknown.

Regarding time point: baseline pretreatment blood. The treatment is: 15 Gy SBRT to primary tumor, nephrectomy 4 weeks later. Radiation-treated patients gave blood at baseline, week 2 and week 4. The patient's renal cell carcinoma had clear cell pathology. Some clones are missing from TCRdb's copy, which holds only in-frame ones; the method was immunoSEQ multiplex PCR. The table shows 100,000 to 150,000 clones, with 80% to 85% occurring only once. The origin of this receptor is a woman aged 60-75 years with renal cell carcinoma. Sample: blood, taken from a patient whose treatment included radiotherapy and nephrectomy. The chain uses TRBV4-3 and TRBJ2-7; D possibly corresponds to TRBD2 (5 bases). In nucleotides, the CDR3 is TGCGCCAGCAGCCAAGACAGGACGGGGTCCTACGAGCAGTACTTC. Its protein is CASSQDRTGSYEQYF.